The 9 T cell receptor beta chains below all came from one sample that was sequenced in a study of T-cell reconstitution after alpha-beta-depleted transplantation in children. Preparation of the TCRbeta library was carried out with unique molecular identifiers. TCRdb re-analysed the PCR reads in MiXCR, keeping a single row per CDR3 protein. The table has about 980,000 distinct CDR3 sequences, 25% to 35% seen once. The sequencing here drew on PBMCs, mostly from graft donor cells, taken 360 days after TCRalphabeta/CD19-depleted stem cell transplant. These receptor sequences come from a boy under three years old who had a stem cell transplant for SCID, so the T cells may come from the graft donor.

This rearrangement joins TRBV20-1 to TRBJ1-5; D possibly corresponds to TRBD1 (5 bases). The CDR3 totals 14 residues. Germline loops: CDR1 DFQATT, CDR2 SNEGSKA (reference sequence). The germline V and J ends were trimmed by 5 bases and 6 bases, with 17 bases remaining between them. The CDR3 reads CSAAGARERQPQHF. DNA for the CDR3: TGCAGTGCTGCCGGGGCTCGGGAGCGTCAGCCCCAGCATTTT.

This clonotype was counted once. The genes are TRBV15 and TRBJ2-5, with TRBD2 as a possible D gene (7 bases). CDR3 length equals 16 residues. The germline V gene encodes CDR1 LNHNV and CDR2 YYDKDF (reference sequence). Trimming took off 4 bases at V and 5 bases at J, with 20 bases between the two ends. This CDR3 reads CATSTTSGLRGETQYF. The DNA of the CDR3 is TGTGCCACCAGCACCACCTCGGGACTAAGGGGGGAGACCCAGTACTTC.

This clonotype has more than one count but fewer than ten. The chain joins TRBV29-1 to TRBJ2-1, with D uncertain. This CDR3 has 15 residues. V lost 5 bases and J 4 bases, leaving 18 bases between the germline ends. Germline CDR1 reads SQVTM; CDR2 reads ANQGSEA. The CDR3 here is CSVSRVAGSYNEQFF. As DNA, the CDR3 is TGCAGCGTTTCACGGGTGGCAGGATCGTACAATGAGCAGTTCTTC.

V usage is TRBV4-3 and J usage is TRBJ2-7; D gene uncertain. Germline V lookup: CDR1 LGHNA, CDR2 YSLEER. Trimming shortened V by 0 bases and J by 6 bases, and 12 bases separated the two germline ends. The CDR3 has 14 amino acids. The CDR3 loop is CASSQEVVGFEQYF. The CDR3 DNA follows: TGCGCCAGCAGCCAAGAGGTGGTAGGGTTCGAGCAGTACTTC.

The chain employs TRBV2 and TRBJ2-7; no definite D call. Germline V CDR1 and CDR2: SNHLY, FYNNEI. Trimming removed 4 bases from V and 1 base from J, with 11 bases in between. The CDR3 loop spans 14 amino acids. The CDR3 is CASSALLDSYEQYF. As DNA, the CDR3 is TGTGCCAGCAGTGCCCTACTCGATTCCTACGAGCAGTACTTC.

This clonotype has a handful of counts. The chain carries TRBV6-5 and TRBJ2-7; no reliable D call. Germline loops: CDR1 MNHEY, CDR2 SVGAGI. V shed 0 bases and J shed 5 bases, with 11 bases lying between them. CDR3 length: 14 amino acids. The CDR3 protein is CASSYSLDGNEQYF. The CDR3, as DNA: TGTGCCAGCAGTTACTCCCTGGACGGTAACGAGCAGTACTTC.

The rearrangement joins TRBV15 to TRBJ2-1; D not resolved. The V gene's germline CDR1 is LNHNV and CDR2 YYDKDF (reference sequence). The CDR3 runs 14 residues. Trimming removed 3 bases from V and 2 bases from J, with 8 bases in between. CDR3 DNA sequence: TGTGCCACCAGCAGCCCACGGGCCTACAATGAGCAGTTCTTC. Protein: CATSSPRAYNEQFF.

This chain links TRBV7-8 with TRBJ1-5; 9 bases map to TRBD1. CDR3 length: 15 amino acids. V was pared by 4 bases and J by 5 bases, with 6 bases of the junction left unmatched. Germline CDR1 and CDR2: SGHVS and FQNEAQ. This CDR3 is CASSWDRAFHQPQHF. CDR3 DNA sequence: TGTGCCAGCAGCTGGGACAGGGCGTTTCATCAGCCCCAGCATTTT.

The CDR3 region has the DNA TGCGCCAGCAGCCAAGTGCGGGGGAGCTCCTACGAGCAGTACTTC. It encodes CASSQVRGSSYEQYF. The chain carries TRBV4-1 and TRBJ2-7; 7 nucleotides align to TRBD2. J was trimmed by 0 bases and V by 1 base; bases with no gene match: 3. The CDR3 runs 15 residues. Looked up from germline, CDR1 is MGHRA and CDR2 is YSYEKL.